This T cell receptor (beta chain) was profiled in a study of blood T cell repertoires in COVID-19. Study background: Specimens from acute and convalescent COVID-19 originated in the United States, Italy and Spain.

Original processing methods: Reference gene primer amplification yielded estimated nucleated cell counts. The table came from immunoSEQ multiplex PCR; TCRdb's copy has only in-frame clones and leaves some out. The V and J calls and clone size come from that table; D and trimming were worked out from the DNA. The sample records fewer than 350,000 clones, around 88% being singletons. Participants' own reports of clinical history determined their cohort assignment. The study counted Cohort 3 donors as recovered given two negative PCRs, clearance, or symptom resolution. Material for sequencing was PBMCs or T cells enriched from blood (not recorded which). This receptor was taken from a woman between 40 and 50 years old who had recovered from COVID-19.

Here the CDR3 DNA reads TGTGCCACCAGTGACCGCGTGGGAGCAGAGGAGACCCAGTACTTC. This translates into CATSDRVGAEETQYF. The V and J genes are TRBV24-1 and TRBJ2-5; TRBD2 might be the D (5 bases). The CDR3 is made up of 15 amino acids. Germline loops: CDR1 KGHDR, CDR2 SFDVKD. V lost 4 bases and J lost 5, with 16 bases in between.